This TCR beta chain is from a study of vaccination and CD4 T cells after COVID-19 (dated by TCRdb to the early 2020s). Study-level background: The convalescent cohort included six males and four females, with two Hispanic individuals, seven Caucasians, two Asians and one multiracial person. Each participant got two doses of either the Pfizer-BioNTech BNT162b2 vaccine (n=8) or the Moderna mRNA-1273 vaccine (n=2). Post-COVID blood samples from convalescent patients were collected a median of around 110 days after diagnosis, with a range of roughly 35 to 180 days. Post-vaccine blood samples were taken a median of 72 days after the second vaccine dose, with a range of about 13 to 250 days. Overlapping spike peptide pools from SARS-CoV-2 and from the common cold coronaviruses HCoV-NL63, HCoV-OC43 and HCoV-229E were used as culture stimuli. In control cultures, a CEFX viral epitope pool was used as positive control, an HIV-1 Nef peptide pool was used as negative control, or no peptide was added. In over 8 COVID-19 convalescent patients and a handful of infection-naive healthy vaccine recipients, researchers compared the spike-specific CD4+ TCR repertoire from before mRNA vaccination with the repertoire from after.

Remarks on this clonotype: Its recognized antigen is unknown. Per-nucleotide qualities are absent, and no much larger clonotype sits a single base away.

What the work shows at the level of the full study, not this receptor alone: Of the vaccine-specific clones found in convalescent patients, nearly all (304 of 307) were mono-reactive for SARS-CoV-2 spike instead of being cross-reactive with common cold coronaviruses. An increase in the median number of SARS-CoV-2-reactive clonotypes from approximately 20 after infection to about 39 after vaccination was observed, but the change was not found to be significant. Among convalescent patients, a median approximately 88% of the SARS-CoV-2-reactive clones seen after vaccination appeared only after vaccination, which suggests priming specific to the vaccine. Relatively few convalescent patients were included in the study, and early timepoints after natural infection were not analyzed.

Libraries were made using PCR. TCR sequencing of DNA from cultured CD4+ T cells used the Oncomine TCR Beta short-read assay at the Johns Hopkins FTIC core. Genomic DNA was extracted from the cultured CD4+ T cells with the QIAamp micro DNA kit. Oncomine TCR Beta libraries made from cultured CD4+ T cells were pooled using unique dual indexes and sequenced on an Illumina iSeq 100. The source study handled its data this way. Non-productive sequences were filtered out, and CDR3s that did not start with C, did not end with F or W, or were shorter than 7 amino acids were discarded. Antigen-specific clonotypes were identified with the MANAFEST web application by comparing peptide-stimulated wells with reference and other culture wells. For a clone to be called positive, the clone needed an FDR below 0.05, an odds ratio above 5, and a productive frequency above 0.1% in at least two of three replicate wells. Clonotypes that were significantly expanded in both SARS-CoV-2 spike wells and at least one common cold coronavirus spike condition were defined as cross-reactive. Levenshtein distances (stringdist) and unrooted phylogenetic trees (ape) in R version 3.6.1 were used to assess CDR3 homology. TCRdb reanalyzed the raw reads on its own, using fastp at Q25 for trimming and MiXCR for clone calling, and kept in-frame beta chains. Rows are unified per CDR3 protein, each entry keeping the most common DNA and genes. These V and J calls are TCRdb output, not the study's own analysis. This sample gives some 25,000 distinct CDR3 sequences in total; about 60% of them show up just once. The ten largest clones capture about 15% of the sample.

V lost 3 bases and J lost 9 bases; the stretch between them is 10 bases long. The CDR3 measures 12 amino acids from cysteine to phenylalanine. Of all the DNA, just the CDR3 is kept, 36 bases in frame from base 1. CDR1 and CDR2, per the germline V gene, are KGHDR and SFDVKD. Per the publication, the treatment or condition label means: roughly 11-day PBMC culture with coronavirus spike peptide pools or control peptides (ViraFEST assay). The ViraFEST assay, used in the study, expanded antigen-specific T cells with peptide pools and then identified the expanded clonotypes through TCR sequencing. The absence of prior SARS-CoV-2 infection in healthy vaccine recipients was confirmed by negative nucleocapsid antibody tests before and after vaccination. Each well held more than 1.5 million PBMCs cultured in IMDM containing roughly 5% human AB serum and 9 to 10 IU/ml IL-2, with roughly 9.2 ug/ml peptide pools added. On days 3 and 7, half of the culture medium was replaced with fresh IL-2-containing medium. After about 10 days of culture, CD4+ T cells were isolated by negative selection using the EasySep CD4+ T cell isolation kit. Ficoll-Paque Plus gradient centrifugation was used to isolate PBMCs from whole blood, and the isolated PBMCs were then either used fresh or cryopreserved at -140C. Triplicate wells were generally used for each culture condition.

The sample consisted of CD4+ T cells from blood, cultured in vitro, taken after SARS-CoV-2 vaccination. The rearranged chain carries TRBV24-1 and TRBJ1-2; the D gene cannot be resolved reliably. This TCR came from a human donor who received a COVID-19 vaccine. The nucleotide sequence reads as follows: TGTGCCACCAGTGATCACCCCGACAGCTACACCTTC. It translates to CATSDHPDSYTF.